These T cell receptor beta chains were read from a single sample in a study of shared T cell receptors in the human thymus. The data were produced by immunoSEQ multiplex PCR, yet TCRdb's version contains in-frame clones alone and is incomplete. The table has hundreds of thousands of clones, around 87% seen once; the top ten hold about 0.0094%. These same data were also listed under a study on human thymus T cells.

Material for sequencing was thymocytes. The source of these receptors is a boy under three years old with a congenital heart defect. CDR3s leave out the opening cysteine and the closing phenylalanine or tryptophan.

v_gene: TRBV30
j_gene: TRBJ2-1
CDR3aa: AGLTESYNEQF

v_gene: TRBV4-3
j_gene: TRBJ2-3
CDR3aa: ASSQGLAGGQDTQY

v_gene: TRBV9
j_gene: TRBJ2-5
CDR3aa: ASTPGHSQETQY

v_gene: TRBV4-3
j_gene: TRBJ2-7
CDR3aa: ASSQEEDRGQY

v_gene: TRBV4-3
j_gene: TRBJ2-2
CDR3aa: ASSQLLGSGGLNNTGELF

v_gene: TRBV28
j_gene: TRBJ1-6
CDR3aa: ASSLDTTYNSPLH

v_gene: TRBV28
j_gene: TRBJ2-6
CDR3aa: ASSYTRTGDLSGANVLT

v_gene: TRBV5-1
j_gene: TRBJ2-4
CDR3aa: ASSLSVPTGKNIQY

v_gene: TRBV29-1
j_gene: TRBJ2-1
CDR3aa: SVEVEDYNEQF

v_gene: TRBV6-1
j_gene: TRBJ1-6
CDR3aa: ASSEWDRVHAPLH

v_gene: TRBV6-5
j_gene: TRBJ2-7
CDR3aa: ASSYGGRAYEQY

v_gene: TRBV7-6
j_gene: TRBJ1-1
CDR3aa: ASRPAPDRELNTEAF

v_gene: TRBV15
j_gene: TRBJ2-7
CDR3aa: ATSRDSRDSSYEQY

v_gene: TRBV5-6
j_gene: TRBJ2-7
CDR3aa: ASSLDRGFYEQY

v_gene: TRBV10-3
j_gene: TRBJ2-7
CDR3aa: AISPLRTGEYEQY

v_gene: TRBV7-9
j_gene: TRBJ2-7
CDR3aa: ASSLNGGRGAYEQY

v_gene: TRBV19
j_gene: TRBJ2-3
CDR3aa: ASSGRDTKRTDTQY

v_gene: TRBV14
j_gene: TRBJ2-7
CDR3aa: ASSRQGYEQY

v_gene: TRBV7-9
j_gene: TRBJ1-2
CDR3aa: ASSSRTANYGYT

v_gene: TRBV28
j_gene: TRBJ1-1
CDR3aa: ASSLWERETEAF

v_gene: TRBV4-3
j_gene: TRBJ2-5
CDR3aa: ASSQEVGLADQETQY

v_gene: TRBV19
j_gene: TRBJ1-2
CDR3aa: ASSTYGTGGSWGYT

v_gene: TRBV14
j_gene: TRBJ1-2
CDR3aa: ASSQEETEYGYT

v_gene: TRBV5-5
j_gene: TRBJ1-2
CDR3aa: ASSNPGGPGYT

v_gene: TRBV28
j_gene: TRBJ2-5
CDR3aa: ASSLSTSGTQETQY

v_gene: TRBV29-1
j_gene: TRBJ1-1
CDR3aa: SVACDLMNTEAF

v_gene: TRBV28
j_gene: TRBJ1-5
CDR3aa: ASSFLSNQPQH

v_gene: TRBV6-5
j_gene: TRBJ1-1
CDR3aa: ASSLTSDRASEAF

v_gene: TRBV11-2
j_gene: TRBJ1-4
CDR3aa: ASSYDKGGHEKLF

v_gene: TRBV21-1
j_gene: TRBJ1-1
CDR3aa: ASTLPGTGESNTEAF

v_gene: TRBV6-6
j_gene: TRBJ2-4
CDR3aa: ASSYPGSNIQY

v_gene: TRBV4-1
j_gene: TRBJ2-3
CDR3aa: ASSQSLQTSGFTDTQY

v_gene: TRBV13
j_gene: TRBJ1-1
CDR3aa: ASSLTGVNTEAF

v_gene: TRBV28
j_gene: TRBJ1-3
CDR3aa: ASRQTGLSGNTIY

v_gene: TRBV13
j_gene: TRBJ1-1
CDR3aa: ASSLGRQDLNTEAF

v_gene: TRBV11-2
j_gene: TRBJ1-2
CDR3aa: ASSLAGTGSYGYT

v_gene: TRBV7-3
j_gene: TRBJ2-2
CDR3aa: ASSPTGDRALGTGELF

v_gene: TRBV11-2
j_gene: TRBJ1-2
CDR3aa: ASSLHSDGVNYGYT

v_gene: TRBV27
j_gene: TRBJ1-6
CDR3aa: ASKFPGQGHSPLH

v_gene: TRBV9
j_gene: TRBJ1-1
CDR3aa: ASSESRDTEAF